This T cell receptor (beta chain) was captured in a study of cytomegalovirus exposure and HLA in healthy donors (dated by TCRdb to about 2017). Regarding the study in general: An earlier analysis of some 600 of the donors reported approximately 300 Gb of sequence data and 90 million to 120 million unique TCR beta sequences obtained from about 180 million T cells. HLA typing included class I and class II loci at four-digit resolution. The number of typed donors differed by locus: about 629-630 for A, B, C, DRB1 and DQB1; 522 for DQA1; around 610 for DPA1; and 400 to 480 for DPB1. The aim of the study was to test whether cataloging public T cell receptors could identify signatures of past pathogen exposure. Approximately 310 gigabases of sequencing data and 70 million to 85 million unique TCR sequences were included in an early release covering over 600 HLA-typed donors. The genetic ancestry cluster associated with self-reported Caucasian donors included about 81% of the approximately 410 genotyped donors. In a later analysis, previously published TCR beta repertoires from roughly 710 donors were re-analyzed and high-resolution HLA genotyping was added so that TCR occurrence patterns could be studied. Donor age, sex, ethnicity and CMV serostatus were collected together with the repertoire data. A later genetic analysis used genome-wide SNP genotypes for 398 of the 666 donors, treating that subset as a discovery cohort. A separate validation cohort of over 95 different subjects was used in addition to the roughly 670-subject first cohort. Rather than drawing on any new phenotypic data, the later analysis identified candidate immune exposures from TCR beta sequences and the way those sequences occurred across donors. Across around 400 genotyped donors of the cohort, an average of roughly 250,000 unique TCR beta nucleotide sequences per donor were sequenced, and roughly 18% of those sequences were non-productive. All discovery cohort repertoires had been generated on a single sequencing platform. High-throughput TCR immunosequencing, statistical association of individual TCRs with disease status, and machine learning were combined to predict cytomegalovirus infection status. The study profiled the T cell repertoires of some 610 subjects by immunosequencing and related them to cytomegalovirus serostatus. To decide whether each TCR beta V gene segment behaved as functional or pseudogenic, an earlier analysis of approximately 590 of the donors relied on high-throughput TCR beta sequencing. Four or five DR-DQ haplotypes were handled as single units for association and clustering because linkage in the cohort was strong. Overall study outcomes, separate from this receptor: Sequencing depth was assumed to be roughly uniform across donors in the presence/absence analyses, though that assumption may not hold. In a later analysis, the rate of TCR association differed among HLA loci, with DRB1 alleles having the most associated TCRs and HLA-C alleles having the fewest. A later analysis found that most CMV-associated TCR beta chains appeared HLA-restricted, with HLA associations seemingly driven largely by CMV exposure. The study gave a list of around 170 TCR beta chains associated with cytomegalovirus. The only immune exposure information available for the cohort was CMV serostatus. A later analysis associated 15,000 or so TCR beta sequences with specific HLA alleles at a false discovery rate of 0.05. Several of the top co-occurrence clusters appeared to be linked to parvovirus B19, influenza, CMV and Epstein-Barr virus, according to a later analysis. A cluster of highly shared sequence variants was judged likely to be a technical artifact of the sequencing pipeline. The classifier was reported to diagnose cytomegalovirus status with high specificity and sensitivity in both the original and validation cohorts. Across donors, most TCR sequences were observed very rarely, whereas some public TCRs were present in many individuals. The authors suggested that the approach could potentially be generalized to other disease states and immunological phenotypes. The earlier analysis of approximately 590 of the donors excluded roughly 16 rarely observed V segments, including chromosome 9 orphons, because counts were too low. Compared with equally common non-associated chains, HLA-associated TCR beta chains in a later analysis were more clonally expanded and had lower generation probabilities. According to a later genetic analysis, donors in an Asian-associated ancestry cluster had fewer N-insertions in productive TCRs than the approximately 670-donor mean. Some IMGT-functional V segments, including TRBV6-2 and TRBV6-3, could not be distinguished by the 87-base-pair reads and were therefore excluded. A further reported finding was that TCR beta sequences accurately predicted the HLA-A and HLA-B alleles for most subjects in the first cohort. Assigning TCR associations to individual alleles was difficult when HLA alleles, especially DR and DQ, strongly co-occurred. Correlated functional status among segregating V segments might be attributable to linkage disequilibrium, but an unknown experimental factor could not be ruled out. Only TCR beta chains were sequenced in this cohort, and the absence of alpha or paired-chain data limited detectable features. In a later genetic analysis, a missense DCLRE1C variant was associated with V-gene and J-gene trimming of TCR beta chains, and the association was replicated in an independent cohort. Because HLA typing was missing for some donors at each locus, association tests included only the typed subset. In vitro tests confirmed that a few of the cytomegalovirus-associated TCR beta chains recognize cytomegalovirus antigens. An earlier analysis of roughly 570 of the donors showed that most TCR beta V segments appeared in productive rearrangements either about 87% or about 30% of the time, which broadly matched IMGT annotations.

Notes on this clone: Its antigen remains undetermined. Per-nucleotide qualities are absent, and no much larger clonotype sits a single base away.

V has 4 bases trimmed and J has 2 bases trimmed; junction bases matching no gene number 7. Reading from cysteine to phenylalanine, the CDR3 counts 16 amino acids. Left in the record is the CDR3 DNA by itself, 48 bases read in frame from the first base. CDR1 is given as MNHEY and CDR2 as SVGAGI, both from the germline V gene. The method was the immunoSEQ multiplex PCR assay. A mixture of 60 forward primers for TCR Vbeta segments and 13 reverse primers for TCR Jbeta segments was used in the multiplex PCR. Amplification of the CDR3 region of rearranged TCR beta genes was performed with a multiplex PCR assay on genomic DNA. The amplified TCR beta libraries were sequenced on the Illumina HiSeq System as 87-base-pair reads. Per the authors' processing: Across the 670 or so repertoires, a later analysis counted 60 million to 90 million unique TCR beta chains, some 11 million of which were shared by at least two donors. A nearest-neighbor algorithm error-corrected the raw reads and collapsed the reads into unique sequences, merging closely related sequences to remove PCR and sequencing errors. CDR3 sequences were aligned to IMGT reference sequences to assign V, D and J gene segments. Each retained sequence needed at least a six-nucleotide match to both a V gene segment and a J gene segment. A rearrangement counted as productive if the CDR3 had no stop codons and remained in frame with V and J, and every other rearrangement counted as non-productive. CDR3 was defined by IMGT convention, running from the second conserved V-encoded cysteine to the conserved J-encoded phenylalanine. The earlier analysis of some 600 of the donors excluded sequences that lacked an unambiguous match to a single V gene segment. An earlier analysis of about 600 of the donors called V segments functional above 56.7% productive rearrangements and segregating when the between-donor standard deviation exceeded 5%. To diagnose cytomegalovirus status from the catalog of TCR beta chain sequences, a statistical classification framework was built. A later analysis assigned V and J genes by comparing TCR nucleotide sequences with IMGT/GENE-DB human TR gene sequences. Using the TCRdist pipeline, a later analysis assigned CDR3 sequences along with most-parsimonious VDJ recombination scenarios. In a later analysis, each TCR beta chain was defined by its CDR3 amino acid sequence together with its V-gene family, and reads lacking a unique V-gene family were excluded. As a way to deal with suspected cross-contamination and a sequencing artifact, a later analysis dropped hundreds of nucleotide sequences that were highly shared and had low generation probability. In a later analysis, a clonal expansion index was calculated for each public chain from normalized within-repertoire ranks of inferred template counts. Generation probabilities in a later analysis came from a VDJ recombination model fitted to out-of-frame rearrangements, and those results were checked against IGoR. Hypergeometric tests were used in a later analysis to score TCR-TCR, TCR-HLA and TCR-CMV co-occurrence, with a repertoire-size bias correction applied to the TCR pairs. To estimate false discovery rates, a later analysis permuted the HLA or CMV assignments 20 times. A later analysis grouped co-occurring TCRs with DBSCAN, adding TCRdist sequence similarity when clustering within HLA-allele-positive subsets. Repertoires with fewer than 30,000 or more than 120,000 public chains were left out of co-occurrence clustering, as were four to six repertoires with anomalous nucleotide sharing. Held by TCRdb, this immuneACCESS table contains in-frame sequences only and omits some clones. Under half of the omission traces to an unresolved V gene where checked; the cause of the rest is unknown. The DNA gave D and trimming, while V, J and clone size come from that table. This sample holds roughly 110,000 clones; about 77% were observed only once. The top ten hold less than 6% of the sample.

The cohort was made up of about 610 healthy bone marrow donors. At the time of sampling, every cohort member was nominally healthy, though immune exposures that went unrecorded were likely present. The donor tested CMV seropositive and was one of the 289 seropositive cohort members. A peripheral blood sample was collected from each donor, and TCR beta sequencing was performed on peripheral blood mononuclear cells. Genomic DNA was extracted from the blood cell samples with the Qiagen DNeasy Blood Extraction Kit. The V and J segments used are TRBV6-5 and TRBJ2-7; 11 central bases correspond to TRBD2. This TCR was recovered from a woman in her twenties or thirties in good health and CMV-seropositive. The sequenced sample was PBMCs. The CDR3 region reads CASSSGTSGYPYEQYF. The nucleotides are TGTGCCAGCAGTTCTGGGACTAGCGGTTACCCCTACGAGCAGTACTTC.